The 5 T cell receptor beta chains reported below all come from one sample, sequenced in a study of beta chain features in type 1 diabetes. These receptors are not linked to any known antigen. The authors reverse transcribed all of the isolated RNA, so sequencing captured expressed TCRB transcripts. Generated by immunoSEQ multiplex PCR, the TCRdb table keeps only in-frame clones and is missing some. The sample lists around 250,000 clones; around 24% were seen once. Study-wide points: There was a moderate but significant shortening of TCRB CDR3s in all four CD4+ subsets of Type 1 diabetes patients.

The sequenced sample was naive CD4+ T cells from blood. These TCRs come from a woman aged 25 to 39 with type 1 diabetes.

The chain joins TRBV11-2 to TRBJ2-7; TRBD1 matches 8 bases. The CDR3 is 15 amino acids. The trim removed 5 bases at V and 0 bases at J, leaving 6 bases unmatched. Germline V gene sequence: CDR1 SGHAT, CDR2 FQNNGV. CDR3 loop: CASSRGTGPSYEQYF. In DNA, the CDR3 is TGTGCCAGCAGCCGGGGGACAGGTCCCTCCTACGAGCAGTACTTC. Together with reference TRBV11-2 and TRBJ2-7, the CDR3 gives the full variable domain: EAGVAQSPRYKIIEKRQSVAFWCNPISGHATLYWYQQILGQGPKLLIQFQNNGVVDDSQLPKDRFSAERLKGVDSTLKIQPAKLEDSAVYLCASSRGTGPSYEQYFGPGTRLTVT.

The chain carries TRBV2 and TRBJ1-5; 10 bases are a match to TRBD1. Germline V lookup: CDR1 SNHLY, CDR2 FYNNEI. V was clipped by 8 bases and J by 4 bases; unmatched bases: 5. The CDR3 consists of 14 residues. The CDR3 nucleotides read TGTGCCAGCTCCGGGACAGGGGCGAATCAGCCCCAGCATTTT. Amino acids: CASSGTGANQPQHF. The full variable domain, with the rest looked up from reference TRBV2 and TRBJ1-5, is EPEVTQTPSHQVTQMGQEVILRCVPISNHLYFYWYRQILGQKVEFLVSFYNNEISEKSEIFDDQFSVERPDGSNFTLKIRSTKLEDSAMYFCASSGTGANQPQHFGDGTRLSIL.

The V gene is TRBV10-3, the J gene TRBJ2-3; 9 bases fit TRBD1. Germline loops: CDR1 ENHRY, CDR2 SYGVKD. The CDR3 is made up of 16 amino acids. Losses at the gene ends were 3 bases for V and 2 bases for J; bases not matched to a gene: 6. CDR3 nucleotide sequence: TGTGCCATCAGTGATTTCCGACAGGGGGACACAGATACGCAGTATTTT. It encodes CAISDFRQGDTDTQYF.

The V call is TRBV30, the J call TRBJ1-3; D unresolved. CDR1 and CDR2 (germline): GTSNPN, SVGIG (reference sequence). The CDR3 spans 13 residues. The V end was cut by 7 bases, the J end by 0 bases, with 10 bases between. CDR3 sequence (DNA): TGTGCCTCTTTTCCTTTCTCTGGAAACACCATATATTTT. Translating it yields CASFPFSGNTIYF.

This rearrangement joins TRBV4-1 to TRBJ1-5; D unresolved. Deletions cut 3 bases from V and 1 base from J, with 7 bases between. CDR1 and CDR2 from the germline V gene are MGHRA and YSYEKL. The CDR3 spans 14 residues. CDR3 sequence reads: CASSHPGSNQPQHF. The CDR3 coding sequence is TGCGCCAGCAGCCACCCGGGGAGCAATCAGCCCCAGCATTTT.